This passage covers 11 T cell receptor beta chains from one sample sequenced in a study of shared clonotypes between healthy human individuals. The data were produced by immunoSEQ multiplex PCR, yet TCRdb's version contains in-frame clones alone and is incomplete. The repertoire has about 1.5 million clones, approximately 98% of them found once; the top ten carry 0.4% to 0.45%. Sequences were obtained from naive CD4+ T cells sorted from blood. Subset given: CD45RA+ positively selected. These receptor sequences come from a man aged 30-40 years in good health.

The chain recombines TRBV6-6 with TRBJ1-4, with D uncertain. Looked up from germline, CDR1 is MNHNY and CDR2 is SVGAGI (reference sequence). V lost 0 bases and J lost 5, with 13 bases in between. The CDR3 is made up of 16 amino acids. CDR3: CASSYSGRWTNEKLFF. Here the CDR3 DNA reads TGTGCCAGCAGTTACTCGGGCAGGTGGACGAATGAAAAACTGTTTTTT.

The chain links TRBV29-1 to TRBJ2-2; D call uncertain. Between the trimmed V and J ends, which lost 7 bases and 0 bases, there was a span of 9 bases. Germline CDR1 reads SQVTM; CDR2 reads ANQGSEA. The CDR3 contains 13 residues. The CDR3 DNA reads TGCAGCGGAACAGAGACGAACACCGGGGAGCTGTTTTTT. Its translation is CSGTETNTGELFF.

The genes are TRBV5-6 and TRBJ2-3, with TRBD1 identical over 8 bases. With V trimmed by 1 base and J by 7 bases, 8 bases remained unmatched. The V gene's germline CDR1 is SGHDT and CDR2 YYEEEE. CDR3 length: 15 amino acids. CDR3 loop: CASSLLGQGTNTQYF. The CDR3 nucleotides read TGTGCCAGCAGCTTGCTAGGACAGGGAACGAATACGCAGTATTTT.

The V and J genes are TRBV29-1 and TRBJ2-7; no clear D gene. The CDR3 consists of 13 residues. Germline-derived CDR1 and CDR2 are SQVTM and ANQGSEA. V was clipped by 1 base and J by 3 bases, with 10 bases between them. The CDR3 nucleotides are TGCAGCGTTGAAGTCCCAGGATTCTACGAGCAGTACTTC. Amino acids: CSVEVPGFYEQYF.

This chain links TRBV15 with TRBJ2-3; D remains ambiguous. V lost 0 bases, J lost 6 bases, and 7 bases lay in between. This CDR3 has 13 amino acids. The V gene's germline CDR1 is LNHNV and CDR2 YYDKDF (reference sequence). The CDR3 loop is CATSRDLVDTQYF. Here the CDR3 DNA reads TGTGCCACCAGCAGAGATCTGGTTGATACGCAGTATTTT.

The chain is built from TRBV4-3 and TRBJ2-7; D is undetermined. Trimming took 0 bases from V and 0 from J, leaving 6 bases between them. The length of the CDR3 is 14 residues. CDR1 LGHNA and CDR2 YSLEER come from the germline V gene. CDR3 residues: CASSQDDRSYEQYF. As DNA, the CDR3 is TGCGCCAGCAGCCAAGACGACCGCTCCTACGAGCAGTACTTC.

The chain couples TRBV18 to TRBJ2-1; 7 bases match TRBD2. This CDR3 contains 19 residues. Germline V gene sequence: CDR1 KGHSH, CDR2 LQKENI. V shed 1 base and J 3 bases; nucleotides not matched to a gene: 15. CDR3 sequence (DNA): TGTGCCAGCTCACCACTCGAAAGGGTCAGCTGGGACTACTACAATGAGCAGTTCTTC. Its protein is CASSPLERVSWDYYNEQFF.

This clone was observed a few times. Other DNA sequences in the sample encode the same CDR3. The chain employs TRBV28 and TRBJ2-7; a weak D match, TRBD1 (5 bases). V was trimmed by 1 base and J by 3 bases, leaving 7 bases between them. Germline V gene data show CDR1 as MDHEN and CDR2 as SYDVKM. The CDR3 consists of 13 residues. CDR3 DNA sequence: TGTGCCAGCAGTTTATCAGGGCTCTACGAGCAGTACTTC. Translation gives CASSLSGLYEQYF.

The rearrangement links TRBV5-1 to TRBJ2-7, with TRBD2 matching over 12 bases. The CDR3 loop spans 15 amino acids. With V trimmed by 4 bases and J by 4 bases, 6 bases remained unmatched. Germline CDR1 and CDR2: SGHRS and YFSETQ. The DNA for the CDR3 is TGCGCCAGCAGCCCCTCTAGCGGGAGGGCATACGAGCAGTACTTC. Its protein is CASSPSSGRAYEQYF.

The chain recombines TRBV6-6 with TRBJ2-7; 8 nucleotides match TRBD1. V lost 2 bases, J lost 3 bases, and 3 bases stayed unmatched. CDR3 size: 14 residues. Looked up from germline, CDR1 is MNHNY and CDR2 is SVGAGI (reference sequence). The CDR3 sequence: CASSYGTGVYEQYF. The DNA for the CDR3 is TGTGCCAGCAGTTACGGGACAGGCGTCTACGAGCAGTACTTC.

The chain carries TRBV5-1 and TRBJ2-3; TRBD1 matches 7 bases. V shed 0 bases, J shed 2 bases, and the junction held 15 bases outside the gene matches. This CDR3 contains 19 residues. CDR1 SGHRS and CDR2 YFSETQ come from the germline V gene. The CDR3 sequence: CASSLVGRQGRGFTDTQYF. Here the CDR3 DNA reads TGCGCCAGCAGCTTGGTGGGCCGACAGGGACGGGGCTTCACAGATACGCAGTATTTT.